Described below is a single T cell receptor beta chain sequence and its context. With 6 bases clipped from V and 9 bases from J, the junction kept 3 bases outside the gene matches. There are 11 residues in the CDR3. Germline V gene data show CDR1 as SQVTM and CDR2 as ANQGSEA. The assay was immunoSEQ multiplex PCR, and TCRdb's table has in-frame clones only and misses some. The table includes roughly 300,000 clones, 85% detected once. This record belongs to a study of blood T cell repertoires in COVID-19. The TCR was taken from a human donor in a cohort sampled during active COVID-19. The V and J genes are TRBV29-1 and TRBJ2-1, with 9 bases identical to TRBD2. The sample taken for sequencing was peripheral blood. In DNA, the CDR3 is TGCAGCGTCGGGACTAGCCCTGAGCAGTTCTTC. Translated, it gives CSVGTSPEQFF.